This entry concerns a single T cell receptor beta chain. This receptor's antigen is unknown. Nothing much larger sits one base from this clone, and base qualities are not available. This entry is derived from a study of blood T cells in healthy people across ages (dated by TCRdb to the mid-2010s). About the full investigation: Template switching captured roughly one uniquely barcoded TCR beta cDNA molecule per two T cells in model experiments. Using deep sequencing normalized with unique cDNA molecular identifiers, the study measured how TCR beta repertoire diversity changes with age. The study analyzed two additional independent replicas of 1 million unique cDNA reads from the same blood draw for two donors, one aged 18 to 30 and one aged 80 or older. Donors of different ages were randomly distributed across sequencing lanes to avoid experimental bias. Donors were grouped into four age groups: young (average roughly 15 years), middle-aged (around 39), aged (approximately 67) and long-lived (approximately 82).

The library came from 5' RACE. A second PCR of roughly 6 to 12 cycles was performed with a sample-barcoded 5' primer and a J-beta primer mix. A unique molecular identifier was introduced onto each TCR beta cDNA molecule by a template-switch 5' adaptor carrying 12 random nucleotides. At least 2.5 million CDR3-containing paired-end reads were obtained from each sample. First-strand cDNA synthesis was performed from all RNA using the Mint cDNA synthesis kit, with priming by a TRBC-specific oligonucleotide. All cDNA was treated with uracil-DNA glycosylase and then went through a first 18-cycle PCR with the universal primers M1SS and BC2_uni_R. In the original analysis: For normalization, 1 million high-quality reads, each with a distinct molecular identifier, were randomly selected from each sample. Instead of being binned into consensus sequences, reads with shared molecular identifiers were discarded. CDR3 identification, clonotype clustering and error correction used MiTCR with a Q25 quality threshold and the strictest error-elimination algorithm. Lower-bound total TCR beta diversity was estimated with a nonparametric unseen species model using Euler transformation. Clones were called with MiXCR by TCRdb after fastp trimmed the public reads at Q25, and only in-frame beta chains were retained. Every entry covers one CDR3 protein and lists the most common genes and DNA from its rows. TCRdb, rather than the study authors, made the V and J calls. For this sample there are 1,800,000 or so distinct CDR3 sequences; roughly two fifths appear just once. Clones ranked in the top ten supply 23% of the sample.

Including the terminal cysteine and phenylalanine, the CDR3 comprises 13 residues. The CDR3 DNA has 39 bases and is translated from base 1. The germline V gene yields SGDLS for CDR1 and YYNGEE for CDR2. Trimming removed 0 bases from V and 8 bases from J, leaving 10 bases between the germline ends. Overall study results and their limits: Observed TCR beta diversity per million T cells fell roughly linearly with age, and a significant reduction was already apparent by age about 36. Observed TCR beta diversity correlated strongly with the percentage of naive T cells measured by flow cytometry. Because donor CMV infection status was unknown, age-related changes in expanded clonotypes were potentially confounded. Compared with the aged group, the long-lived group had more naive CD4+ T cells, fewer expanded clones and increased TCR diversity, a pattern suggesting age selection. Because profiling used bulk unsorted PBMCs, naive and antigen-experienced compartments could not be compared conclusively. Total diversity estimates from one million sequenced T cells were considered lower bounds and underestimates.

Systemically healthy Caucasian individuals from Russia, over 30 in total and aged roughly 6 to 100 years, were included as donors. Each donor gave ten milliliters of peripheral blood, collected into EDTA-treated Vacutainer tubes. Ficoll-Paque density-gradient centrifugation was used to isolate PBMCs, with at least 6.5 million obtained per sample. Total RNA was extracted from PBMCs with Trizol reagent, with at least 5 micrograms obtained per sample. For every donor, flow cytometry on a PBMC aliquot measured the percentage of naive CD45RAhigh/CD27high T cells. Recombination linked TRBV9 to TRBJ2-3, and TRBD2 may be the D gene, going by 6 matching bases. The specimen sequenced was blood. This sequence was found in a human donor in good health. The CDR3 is CASSVGRGSTQYF. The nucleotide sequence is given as TGTGCCAGCAGCGTAGGACGGGGGAGTACGCAGTATTTT.